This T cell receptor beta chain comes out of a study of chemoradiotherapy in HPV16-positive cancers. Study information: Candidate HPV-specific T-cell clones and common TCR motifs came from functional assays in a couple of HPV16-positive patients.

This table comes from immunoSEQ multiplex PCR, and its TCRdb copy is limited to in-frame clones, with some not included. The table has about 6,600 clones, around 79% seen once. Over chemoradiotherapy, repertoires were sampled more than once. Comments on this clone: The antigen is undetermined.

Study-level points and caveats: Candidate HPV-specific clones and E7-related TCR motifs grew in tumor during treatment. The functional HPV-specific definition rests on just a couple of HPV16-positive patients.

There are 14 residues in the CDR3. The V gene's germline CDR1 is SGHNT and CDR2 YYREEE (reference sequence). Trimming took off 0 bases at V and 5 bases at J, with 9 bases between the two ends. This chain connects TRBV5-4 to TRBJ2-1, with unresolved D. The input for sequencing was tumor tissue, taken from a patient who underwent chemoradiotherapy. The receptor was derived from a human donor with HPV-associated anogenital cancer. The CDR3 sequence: CASSLGAGNNEQFF. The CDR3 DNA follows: TGTGCCAGCAGCTTGGGGGCAGGTAACAATGAGCAGTTCTTC.